The T cell receptor beta chain under discussion was sequenced for a study of shared clonotypes between healthy human individuals. Whole-study context: The cohort had a couple of women and a few men, ages 18 to 49. Broader study findings: Memory subsets generally showed lower estimated richness than naive subsets. Sequencing depth was a factor that was expected to affect clonotype sharing among donors.

CD8 cells classed as naive were CD45RO-negative and positively selected for CCR7, excluding terminally differentiated effector memory CD45RA+ cells. The study drew all its donors from Caucasian adults living in Nashville, Tennessee. With regard to this clone: Its antigen is unidentified.

CDR3 length equals 14 residues. V was trimmed by 1 base and J by 5 bases, leaving 11 bases between them. Germline CDR1 reads SGHAT; CDR2 reads FQNNGV. Libraries were prepared by immunoSEQ multiplex PCR; TCRdb keeps only in-frame clonotypes and omits some of them. This table has approximately 590,000 clones, roughly 96% appearing once. Material: naive CD8+ T cells sorted from blood. This clonotype originated in a woman aged 30 to 39 in good health. The V call is TRBV11-2, the J call TRBJ2-5; the D gene is possibly TRBD1 (6 bases). This CDR3 is CASSLAEGVETQYF. CDR3 DNA: TGTGCCAGCAGCTTAGCCGAGGGGGTCGAGACCCAGTACTTC.